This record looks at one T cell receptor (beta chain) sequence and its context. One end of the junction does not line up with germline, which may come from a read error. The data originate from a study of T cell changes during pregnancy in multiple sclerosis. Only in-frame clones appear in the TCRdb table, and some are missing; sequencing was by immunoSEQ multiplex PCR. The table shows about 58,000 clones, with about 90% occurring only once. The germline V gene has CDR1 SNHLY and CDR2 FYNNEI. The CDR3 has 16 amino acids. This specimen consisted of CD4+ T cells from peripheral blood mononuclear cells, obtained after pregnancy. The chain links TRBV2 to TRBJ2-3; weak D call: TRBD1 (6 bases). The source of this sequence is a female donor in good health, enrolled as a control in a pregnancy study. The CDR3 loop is CASSYWTASTTATQYF. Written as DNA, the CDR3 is TGTGCCAGCAGCTATTGGACAGCTTCTACCACAGCTACGCAGTATTTT. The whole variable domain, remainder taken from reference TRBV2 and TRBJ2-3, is EPEVTQTPSHQVTQMGQEVILRCVPISNHLYFYWYRQILGQKVEFLVSFYNNEISEKSEIFDDQFSVERPDGSNFTLKIRSTKLEDSAMYFCASSYWTASTTATQYFGPGTRLTVL.